This T cell receptor beta chain was found in a study of PD-1 blockade in classical Hodgkin lymphoma. A few counts support this clone. Its antigen is unknown. The study, taken as a whole, reports: Reported findings placed baseline TCR diversity lower in newly diagnosed patients (compared with healthy donors).

Time point defined: newly diagnosed, previously untreated cHL patient sample. Magnetic negative selection was used to purify CD8+ T cells from thawed PBMCs. TCRdb's copy holds only in-frame clones and misses some; the assay was immunoSEQ multiplex PCR. Here the sample spans over 20,000 clones, roughly 89% being singletons. The source material was CD8+ T cells from blood. The source of this sequence is a human donor with classical Hodgkin lymphoma.

The CDR3 DNA follows: TGCGCCAGCAGCTCGCGCATCTACGACAGGGGCCTCCACTTT. Translating it yields CASSSRIYDRGLHF. This rearrangement joins TRBV5-1 to TRBJ1-6; TRBD1 aligns across 8 bases. The CDR3 consists of 14 residues. The V gene end was trimmed by 3 bases and the J gene end by 15 bases; junction bases not matched to a gene: 11. In germline, CDR1 is SGHRS, CDR2 YFSETQ. Filled out from reference TRBV5-1 and TRBJ1-6, the complete variable domain reads KAGVTQTPRYLIKTRGQQVTLSCSPISGHRSVSWYQQTPGQGLQFLFEYFSETQRNKGNFPGRFSGRQFSNSRSEMNVSTLELGDSALYLCASSSRIYDRGLHFGNGTRLTVT.